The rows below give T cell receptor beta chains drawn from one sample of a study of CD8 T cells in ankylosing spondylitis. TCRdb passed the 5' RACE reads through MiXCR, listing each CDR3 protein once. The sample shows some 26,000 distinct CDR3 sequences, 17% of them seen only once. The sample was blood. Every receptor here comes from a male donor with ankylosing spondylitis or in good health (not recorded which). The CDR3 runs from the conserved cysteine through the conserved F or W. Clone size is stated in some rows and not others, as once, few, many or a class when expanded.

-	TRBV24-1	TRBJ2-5	CATSDLSTGETQYF
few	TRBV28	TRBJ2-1	CASVRRTSSYNEQFF
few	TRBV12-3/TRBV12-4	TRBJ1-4	CASSLGQVLDEKLFF
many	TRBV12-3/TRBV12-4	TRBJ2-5	CASSLARVETQYF
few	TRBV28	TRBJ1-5	CASSTGRYQPQHF
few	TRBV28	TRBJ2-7	CASSLWASQPYEQYF
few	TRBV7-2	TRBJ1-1	CASSYPEGNTEAFF
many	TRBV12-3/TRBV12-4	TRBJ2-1	CASSHGFDNEQFF
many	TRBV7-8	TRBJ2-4	CASSLGGQQNIQYF
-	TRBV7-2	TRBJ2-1	CASSYLAGHNEQFF
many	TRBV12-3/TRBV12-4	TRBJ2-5	CASSRTPESQYF
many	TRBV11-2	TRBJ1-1	CASSRSGNTEAFF
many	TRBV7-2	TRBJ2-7	CASSYGGVAGYEQYF
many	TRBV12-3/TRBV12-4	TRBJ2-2	CASSLRAANTGELFF
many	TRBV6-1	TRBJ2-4	CASSFNDRNIQYF
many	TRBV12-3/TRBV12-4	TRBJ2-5	CASSNSPVAVETQYF
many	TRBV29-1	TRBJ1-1	CSVGSGGASEAFF
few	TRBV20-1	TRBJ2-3	CSARDPPDTQYF
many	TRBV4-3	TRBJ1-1	CASSHGAEAFF
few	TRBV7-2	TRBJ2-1	CASSPRSSYNEQFF
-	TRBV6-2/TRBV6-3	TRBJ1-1	CATYRAGIPEAFF
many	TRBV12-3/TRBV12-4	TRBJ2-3	CASKFGDTQYF
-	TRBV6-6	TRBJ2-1	CASRKAGNNEQFF
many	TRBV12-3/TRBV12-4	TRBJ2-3	CASSPGARGVADTQYF
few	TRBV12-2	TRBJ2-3	CASRFRGGPADTQYF
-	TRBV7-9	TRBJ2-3	CASSPPRREGTDTQYF
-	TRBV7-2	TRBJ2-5	CASSLAGRRETQYF
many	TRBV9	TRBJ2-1	CATGAGGPENEQFF
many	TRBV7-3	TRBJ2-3	CASSLKGLADHTDTQYF
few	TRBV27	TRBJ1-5	CASSVWPQHF
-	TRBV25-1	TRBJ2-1	CASSELVAGEQFF
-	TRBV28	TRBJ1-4	CASSPPGGTTNEKLFF
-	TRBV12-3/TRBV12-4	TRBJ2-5	CASSTGNSGKTQYF
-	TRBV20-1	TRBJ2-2	CSAGKAGVGTGELFF
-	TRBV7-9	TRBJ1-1	CAGGRGDTEAFF
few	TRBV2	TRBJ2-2	CASTETLAAGELFF
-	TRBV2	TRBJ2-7	CASSRRETDEQYF
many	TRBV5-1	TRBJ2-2	CASSQAGTSPGELFF
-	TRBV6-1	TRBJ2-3	CASHSDPAETDTQYF
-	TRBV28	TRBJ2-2	CASSQTRAGELFF
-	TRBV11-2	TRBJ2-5	CASSLEGAPPETQYF
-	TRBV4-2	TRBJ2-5	CASSQDSRLAEETQYF